What follows are 22 T cell receptor beta chains derived from one specimen sequenced in a study of Tregs in tolerant kidney transplant recipients. Their target antigens are unknown. The protocol was immunoSEQ multiplex PCR, while the TCRdb copy is restricted to in-frame clones and leaves out a portion. The sample yields approximately 17,000 clones, approximately 60% seen once. The material sequenced was Tregs from blood cultured with allogeneic cells. These receptors originate from a human donor in good health.

This clone was seen more than once but under ten times. The chain couples TRBV5-4 to TRBJ2-6, with D perhaps TRBD1 (6 bases). V lost 4 bases, J lost 0 bases, and 11 bases lay in between. CDR1 and CDR2 from the germline V gene are SGHNT and YYREEE (reference sequence). CDR3 length: 16 residues. CDR3 sequence reads: CASSLGQFSGANVLTF. The DNA of the CDR3 is TGTGCCAGCAGCCTCGGACAGTTCTCTGGGGCCAACGTCCTGACTTTC.

The V and J genes are TRBV6-6 and TRBJ2-7; D gene unclear. V lost 7 bases, J lost 4 bases, and 8 bases lay in between. Looked up from germline, CDR1 is MNHNY and CDR2 is SVGAGI (reference sequence). This CDR3 spans 11 amino acids. The CDR3 DNA reads as TGTGCCAGCACCACTGGTTACGAGCAGTACTTC. Translation: CASTTGYEQYF.

This clone showed up just once. The chain joins TRBV11-3 to TRBJ2-1; the match to TRBD2 covers 13 bases. The V gene's germline CDR1 is SGHNT and CDR2 YENEEA. V gave up 1 base and J gave up 7 bases; unmatched junction bases: 7. The CDR3 has 17 residues. CDR3 bases: TGTGCCAGCAGCTTAGTGGCGCCACTAGCGGGAGGGAATGAGCAGTTCTTC. This gives the protein CASSLVAPLAGGNEQFF.

A word on this clone: This sample also contains other DNA sequences that code for the same CDR3. The V and J genes are TRBV7-2 and TRBJ1-2; the D gene is possibly TRBD1 (5 bases). Germline V gives CDR1 SGHTA, CDR2 FQGNSA. V dropped 6 bases and J dropped 7 bases, with 21 bases sitting between them. This CDR3 has 15 amino acids. The CDR3 loop reads CASSWNREGVSGYTF. The CDR3 nucleotides read TGTGCCAGCAGTTGGAATCGAGAAGGGGTTTCTGGCTACACCTTC.

V is TRBV6-5 and J is TRBJ2-7; D remains unclear. The CDR3 has 13 residues. Trimming left V 7 bases short and J 2 bases short, with 12 bases between. The germline V gene has CDR1 MNHEY and CDR2 SVGAGI. The CDR3 loop is CASTVPSPYEQYF. The DNA of the CDR3 is TGTGCCAGCACTGTTCCCAGCCCCTACGAGCAGTACTTC.

The chain has TRBV29-1 and TRBJ1-1; maybe TRBD1 (6 bases). Germline V CDR1 and CDR2: SQVTM, ANQGSEA. This CDR3 has 13 residues. V lost 3 bases, J lost 4 bases, and 12 bases lay in between. The CDR3 loop reads CSVEKGGFTEAFF. The CDR3 region has the DNA TGCAGCGTTGAGAAGGGGGGGTTCACTGAAGCTTTCTTT.

The genes are TRBV7-2 and TRBJ2-5, with D perhaps TRBD2 (5 bases). The V gene's germline CDR1 is SGHTA and CDR2 FQGNSA. The CDR3 loop spans 17 amino acids. With 1 base removed from V and 2 bases from J, the gap between germline ends came to 17 bases. The CDR3 nucleotides read TGTGCCAGCAGCTTAGGGAGGACGGGATCGGGTCAAGAGACCCAGTACTTC. Translation: CASSLGRTGSGQETQYF.

This clone was seen repeatedly, ten times or more. The CDR3 sequence: CASRPSGGREQYF. CDR3 in DNA: TGTGCCAGCAGGCCGTCGGGGGGCAGGGAGCAGTACTTC. This chain connects TRBV2 to TRBJ2-7, with D perhaps matching TRBD2 (7 bases). CDR3 size: 13 residues. Germline lookup yields CDR1 SNHLY and CDR2 FYNNEI. Deletions cut 6 bases from V and 7 bases from J, with 16 bases between.

This clone is medium-sized. The same CDR3 also results from other DNA sequences found in this sample. The chain has TRBV6-5 and TRBJ2-5; D remains ambiguous. Germline loops: CDR1 MNHEY, CDR2 SVGAGI. The V gene lost 8 bases and the J gene lost 4 bases, with 8 bases spanning the gap. The CDR3 length is 11 residues. CDR3 protein: CASGRGETQYF. The CDR3 DNA reads TGTGCCAGCGGACGAGGAGAGACCCAGTACTTC.

V usage is TRBV5-1 and J usage is TRBJ1-3; no firm D call. The CDR3 has 14 amino acids. V lost 3 bases, J lost 4 bases, and 11 bases lay in between. CDR1 and CDR2 from the germline V gene are SGHRS and YFSETQ. CDR3 sequence reads: CASSYEGAGNTIYF. The CDR3 DNA sequence: TGCGCCAGCAGCTATGAGGGAGCGGGAAACACCATATATTTT.

V gene TRBV20-1 combines with J gene TRBJ1-1; maybe TRBD1 (5 bases). The CDR3 totals 10 residues. Germline V gene data show CDR1 as DFQATT and CDR2 as SNEGSKA (reference sequence). CDR3 nucleotide sequence: TGCAGGACGGGGGTAACTGAAGCTTTCTTT. It translates to CRTGVTEAFF.

With regard to this clone: This sequence is one base from a far larger clone and is likely a read error. The rearrangement links TRBV7-6 to TRBJ2-7, with D tentatively TRBD2 (6 bases). The V gene's germline CDR1 is SGHVS and CDR2 FNYEAQ. This CDR3 has 13 amino acids. DNA for the CDR3: TGTGCCAGCAGCCTGGGAGGTATTTACGATCAGTACTTC. Its translation: CASSLGGIYDQYF.

This chain uses TRBV28 with TRBJ2-7, with D perhaps being TRBD1 or TRBD2 (5 bases each). The length of the CDR3 is 15 residues. Between the trimmed V and J ends, which lost 3 bases and 5 bases, there was a span of 17 bases. CDR1 is MDHEN and CDR2 is SYDVKM in the germline V gene. The CDR3 protein is CASSFRTRQGNEQYF. The CDR3 nucleotides read TGTGCCAGCAGTTTCCGTACTAGGCAGGGAAACGAGCAGTACTTC. Together with reference TRBV28 and TRBJ2-7, the CDR3 gives the full variable domain: DVKVTQSSRYLVKRTGEKVFLECVQDMDHENMFWYRQDPGLGLRLIYFSYDVKMKEKGDIPEGYSVSREKKERFSLILESASTNQTSMYLCASSFRTRQGNEQYFGPGTRLTVT.

The gene calls are TRBV19 and TRBJ2-7; D not resolved. The CDR3 is 15 amino acids. Trimming cost V 4 bases and J 1 base, with 14 bases left between them. Germline V lookup: CDR1 LNHDA, CDR2 SQIVND (reference sequence). DNA of the CDR3: TGTGCCAGTAGTAGAGTGGGCGGAACTTCCTACGAGCAGTACTTC. This gives the protein CASSRVGGTSYEQYF.

This clone was counted only a few times. The V and J genes are TRBV19 and TRBJ2-3, with TRBD2 identical over 10 bases. Germline lookup yields CDR1 LNHDA and CDR2 SQIVND (reference sequence). V lost 5 bases, J lost 4 bases, and 12 bases stayed unmatched. The CDR3 runs 17 residues. The CDR3 region has the DNA TGTGCCAGTAGTCCCCACACAAGCGGGGGGGCTGCAGATACGCAGTATTTT. Translated: CASSPHTSGGAADTQYF.

This clone is deemed medium-sized (0.01 to 0.1%). This sequence joins TRBV2 and TRBJ2-2; no clear D. Germline CDR1 reads SNHLY; CDR2 reads FYNNEI. The V end was cut by 7 bases, the J end by 5 bases, with 17 bases between. There are 15 residues in the CDR3. CDR3 sequence: CASTLYTQGTGELFF. The DNA for the CDR3 is TGTGCCAGCACCCTTTATACACAAGGGACCGGGGAGCTGTTTTTT.

The V and J genes are TRBV19 and TRBJ2-1; 12 bases match TRBD2. The germline gives CDR1 LNHDA, CDR2 SQIVND (reference sequence). CDR3 size: 17 residues. V dropped 3 bases and J dropped 5; count of bases not matched to a gene: 8. The CDR3 protein is CASSIFRTSGGHNEQFF. CDR3 sequence (DNA): TGTGCCAGTAGTATCTTCCGAACTAGCGGGGGGCACAATGAGCAGTTCTTC.

This clone was found once. J is TRBJ1-5 and V is TRBV4-1; perhaps TRBD1 as D (6 bases). V was cut by 0 bases and J by 6 bases, with 9 bases left in between. The length of the CDR3 is 14 residues. CDR1 MGHRA and CDR2 YSYEKL come from the germline V gene. The CDR3 spells CASSQESRGQPQHF. The CDR3 nucleotides are TGCGCCAGCAGCCAAGAGTCCAGGGGTCAGCCCCAGCATTTT.

This clone was counted ten times or more. J is TRBJ2-2 and V is TRBV4-2; D call uncertain. Trimming stripped 4 bases from V and 6 bases from J, with 3 bases between. Germline CDR1 and CDR2: LGHNA and YNFKEQ. This CDR3 contains 11 residues. The CDR3 here is CASSRAGELFF. CDR3 nucleotide sequence: TGTGCCAGCAGCCGGGCCGGGGAGCTGTTTTTT.

V usage is TRBV5-6 and J usage is TRBJ2-7; TRBD1 agrees at 7 bases. The CDR3 has 15 amino acids. Germline trimming cut 4 bases from V and 0 bases from J; bases unmatched to any gene: 7. Germline lookup yields CDR1 SGHDT and CDR2 YYEEEE. The CDR3 sequence: CASSVQQGISYEQYF. The CDR3 bases are TGTGCCAGCAGCGTACAACAGGGGATCTCCTACGAGCAGTACTTC.

The CDR3 sequence: CASSLGGRSHEQYF. For the CDR3, the DNA is TGTGCCAGCAGCTTAGGGGGTAGGTCCCACGAGCAGTACTTC. This chain connects TRBV4-2 to TRBJ2-7, with a tentative D call TRBD1 (6 bases). The V end lost 5 bases, the J end lost 5 bases, and 16 bases lay between the germline ends. The CDR3 spans 14 residues. Germline CDR1 LGHNA, CDR2 YNFKEQ.

This clone is labeled medium-sized. The V gene is TRBV30, the J gene TRBJ1-1, with D perhaps matching TRBD1 (5 bases). The CDR3 totals 13 residues. Trimming shortened V by 1 base and J by 1 base, and 7 bases separated the two germline ends. CDR1 is GTSNPN, CDR2 SVGIG, per germline (reference sequence). The CDR3 loop is CAWSEDRNTEAFF. The CDR3 DNA reads TGTGCCTGGAGTGAAGACAGGAACACTGAAGCTTTCTTT.